This TCR beta chain originates from a study of CD8 T cells in Susac syndrome. Random hexamers were used to reverse transcribe an amount of about 0.5 to 1 ug RNA. TCR beta CDR3 was amplified by immunoSEQ multiplex PCR. This amplification extended across 54 Vbeta and 13 Jbeta segments. TCRdb reanalysed the immunoSEQ multiplex PCR reads using MiXCR and keeps one entry per CDR3 protein. The sample lists about 160,000 distinct CDR3 sequences, 94% occurring once. TCR beta sequences were obtained from blood CD8+ and CD4+ T cells. Relapsing-remitting disease, either stable or active, was present in the treatment-naive patients who were the multiple sclerosis controls. Both CD4+ and CD8+ T cells were negatively isolated, and TEMRA cells underwent FACS enrichment. V lost 4 bases, J lost 5 bases, and 11 bases lay in between. The CDR3 runs to 13 residues. CDR1 is MNHNY and CDR2 is SVGAGI in the germline V gene (reference sequence).

Sequencing was performed on CD4+ T cells from PBMCs. The clonotype comes from a human donor with multiple sclerosis. The rearrangement links TRBV6-6 to TRBJ2-5, with D perhaps TRBD1 or TRBD2 (5 bases each). The CDR3 region is CASSSRREETQYF. In DNA form, the CDR3 reads TGTGCCAGCAGTTCTCGCAGGGAGGAGACCCAGTACTTC.